This section outlines one TCR beta chain sequence together with its context. This sample stems from a study of PD-L1 blockade in urothelial cancer. Overall study context: Counts from blood samples showed a median of about 150,000 T cells.

Profiling relied on immunoSEQ multiplex PCR, and the TCRdb table lists in-frame clones only, not all of them. The sample consists of 12,000 to 15,000 clones, roughly 90% of them appearing once. V lost 7 bases and J lost 0; bases outside the gene matches: 5. The CDR3 contains 14 residues. CDR1 and CDR2 from the germline V gene are SGDLS and YYNGEE. This clonotype was obtained from a man between 65 and 85 years old with urothelial cancer. The chain combines TRBV9 with TRBJ2-3, with 7 bases identical to TRBD2. Sequenced material: PBMCs, taken around atezolizumab (anti-PD-L1) treatment. CDR3: CASAGVASTDTQYF. CDR3 sequence (DNA): TGTGCCAGCGCGGGGGTTGCTAGCACAGATACGCAGTATTTT.